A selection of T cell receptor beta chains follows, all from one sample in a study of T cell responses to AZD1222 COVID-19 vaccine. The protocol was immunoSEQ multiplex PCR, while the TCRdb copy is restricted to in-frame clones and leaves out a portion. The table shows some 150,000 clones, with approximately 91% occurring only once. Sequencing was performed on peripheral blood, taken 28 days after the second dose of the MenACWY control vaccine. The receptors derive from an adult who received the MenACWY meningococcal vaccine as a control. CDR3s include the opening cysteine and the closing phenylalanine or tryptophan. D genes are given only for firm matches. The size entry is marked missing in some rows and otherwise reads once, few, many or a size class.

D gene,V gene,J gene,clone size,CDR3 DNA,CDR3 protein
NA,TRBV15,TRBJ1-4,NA,TGTGCCACCAGCAGGACAGGTAGTAATGAAAAACTGTTTTTT,CATSRTGSNEKLFF
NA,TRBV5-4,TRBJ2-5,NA,TGTGCCAGCAGCCCCCAGACAGGACAAGAGACCCAGTACTTC,CASSPQTGQETQYF
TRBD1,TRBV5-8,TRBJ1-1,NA,TGTGCCAGCAGCTTGGCACAGGGGGCCACTGAAGCTTTCTTT,CASSLAQGATEAFF
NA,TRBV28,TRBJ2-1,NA,TGTGCCAGCAGAGCAGATTGGGGACAAACCTACAATGAGCAGTTCTTC,CASRADWGQTYNEQFF
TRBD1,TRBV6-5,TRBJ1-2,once,TGTGCCAGCAAGTGGACAGGGAGTGGCTACACCTTC,CASKWTGSGYTF
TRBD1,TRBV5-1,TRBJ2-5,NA,TGCGCCAGCAGCCCCGGGACAGGGGTTGGTGAGACCCAGTACTTC,CASSPGTGVGETQYF
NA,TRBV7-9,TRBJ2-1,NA,TGTGCCAGCAGCTTAGCGCTTACTGCCAATGAGCAGTTCTTC,CASSLALTANEQFF
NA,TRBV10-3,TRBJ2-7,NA,TGTGCCATCAGCGAAGATCTGTCCTACGAGCAGTACTTC,CAISEDLSYEQYF
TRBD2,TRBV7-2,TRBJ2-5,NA,TGTGCCAGCAGCTTAGGAGCGGGGGGCGGGGAGACCCAGTACTTC,CASSLGAGGGETQYF
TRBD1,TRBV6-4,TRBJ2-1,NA,TGTGCCAGCACCAATGGGACAGGAGAGAACAATGAGCAGTTCTTC,CASTNGTGENNEQFF